This entry lists 22 T cell receptor beta chains sequenced from one sample in a study of blood T cell repertoires in COVID-19. The assay was immunoSEQ multiplex PCR, and TCRdb's table has in-frame clones only and misses some. The table lists about 230,000 clones, around 88% of them singletons. Sequencing was performed on PBMCs or T cells enriched from blood (not recorded which). Receptor source: a middle-aged woman with acute COVID-19.

The rearrangement joins TRBV5-6 to TRBJ2-7, with 7 nucleotides matching TRBD2. The CDR3 length is 14 residues. The germline V gene has CDR1 SGHDT and CDR2 YYEEEE. J gave up 1 base and V 5 bases, and 6 bases lay outside the gene matches. DNA of the CDR3: TGTGCCAGCAGTAAGGCGGGGGAGTCCTACGAGCAGTACTTC. It encodes CASSKAGESYEQYF.

CDR3 nucleotides: TGTGCCAGCAGCCTCCGAGAGGGGGTGGCAGATACGCAGTATTTT. Residues: CASSLREGVADTQYF. The chain has TRBV3-1 (or the pseudogene TRBV3-2) and TRBJ2-3, with D perhaps matching TRBD1 (6 bases). V was trimmed by 4 bases and J by 4 bases, leaving 15 bases between them. Germline CDR1 and CDR2: LGHDT and YNNKEL (reference sequence). The CDR3 contains 15 residues.

This chain uses TRBV5-1 with TRBJ2-5; 9 positions agree with TRBD1. V gave up 4 bases and J gave up 4 bases; unmatched junction bases: 8. Per the germline V gene, CDR1 is SGHRS and CDR2 is YFSETQ. The CDR3 spans 15 residues. The CDR3 nucleotides read TGCGCCAGCAGCATGGGGACAGGGCCGCGAGAGACCCAGTACTTC. Its translation: CASSMGTGPRETQYF.

The chain carries TRBV2 and TRBJ2-5, with a possible D match to TRBD1 (6 bases). Trimming removed 0 bases from V and 5 bases from J, with 10 bases in between. Germline CDR1 and CDR2: SNHLY and FYNNEI. The CDR3 totals 14 residues. The CDR3, as DNA: TGTGCCAGCAGTGAAGCGATACAGGGTGAGACCCAGTACTTC. Amino acid sequence: CASSEAIQGETQYF.

The V gene is TRBV30, the J gene TRBJ1-1; 8 nucleotides match TRBD1. This CDR3 has 11 residues. The V gene's germline CDR1 is GTSNPN and CDR2 SVGIG (reference sequence). V lost 8 bases to trimming and J lost 6 bases; unmatched junction nucleotides: 5. The CDR3, as DNA: TGTGCCGGACAGGGCTTGGCTGAAGCTTTCTTT. Translation gives CAGQGLAEAFF.

The V call is TRBV9, the J call TRBJ2-1; TRBD2 matches 12 bases. CDR3 size: 18 residues. The J segment lost 10 bases and the V segment lost 0 bases, leaving 14 bases of the junction unmatched. Per the germline V gene, CDR1 is SGDLS and CDR2 is YYNGEE. CDR3 DNA: TGTGCCAGCAGCGTAGAGGTTCCTAGCGGGAGGGCCTCCACGGAGCAGTTCTTC. Protein: CASSVEVPSGRASTEQFF.

In regard to this clone: At one end, the junction sequence differs from germline, possibly due to a read error. As DNA, the CDR3 is TGTGCCAGCACCCCGACAGGGATCATTCACTTC. Its translation: CASTPTGIIHF. The V and J genes are TRBV11-2 and TRBJ1-2; 7 bases agree with TRBD1. The CDR3 is made up of 11 amino acids. Germline lookup yields CDR1 SGHAT and CDR2 FQNNGV. Filled out from reference TRBV11-2 and TRBJ1-2, the complete variable domain reads EAGVAQSPRYKIIEKRQSVAFWCNPISGHATLYWYQQILGQGPKLLIQFQNNGVVDDSQLPKDRFSAERLKGVDSTLKIQPAKLEDSAVYLCASTPTGIIHFGSGTRLTVV.

As regards this clone: One end of the junction fails to match germline, which may point to a read error. The CDR3: CASSSTTTPRGLYYSPLHF. CDR3 coding DNA: TGTGCCAGCAGCTCAACAACCACTCCCAGGGGGCTCTATTATTCACCCCTCCACTTT. The V gene is TRBV5-6, the J gene TRBJ1-6, with 8 bases identical to TRBD1. Germline CDR1 SGHDT, CDR2 YYEEEE. The CDR3 is 19 residues long.

The chain joins TRBV7-9 to TRBJ2-3; TRBD2 agrees at 10 bases. J was trimmed by 4 bases and V by 5 bases; bases with no gene match: 9. Per the germline V gene, CDR1 is SEHNR and CDR2 is FQNEAQ (reference sequence). This CDR3 comprises 16 residues. This CDR3 reads CASSPRGTSVPDTQYF. CDR3 sequence (DNA): TGTGCCAGCAGCCCCAGGGGGACTAGCGTCCCAGATACGCAGTATTTT.

The V and J genes are TRBV18 and TRBJ1-2; TRBD1 matches at 7 bases. The CDR3 is made up of 17 amino acids. V dropped 1 base and J dropped 3; count of bases not matched to a gene: 11. Germline loops: CDR1 KGHSH, CDR2 LQKENI. The DNA of the CDR3 is TGTGCCAGCTCACCACTCAACAGAGGGGGCGAAGACTATGGCTACACCTTC. Residues: CASSPLNRGGEDYGYTF. The full variable domain, in which reference TRBV18 and TRBJ1-2 provide the parts outside the CDR3, is NAGVMQNPRHLVRRRGQEARLRCSPMKGHSHVYWYRQLPEEGLKFMVYLQKENIIDESGMPKERFSAEFPKEGPSILRIQQVVRGDSAAYFCASSPLNRGGEDYGYTFGSGTRLTVV.

This chain connects TRBV10-3 to TRBJ1-6; D is uncertain. The germline V and J ends were trimmed by 3 bases and 9 bases, with 9 bases remaining between them. CDR3 length: 13 amino acids. Germline CDR1 and CDR2: ENHRY and SYGVKD. DNA for the CDR3: TGTGCCATCAGTGATAAGGAGGGTTCACCCCTCCACTTT. It encodes CAISDKEGSPLHF.

The chain recombines TRBV4-3 with TRBJ1-4; TRBD1 agrees at 8 bases. The CDR3 loop spans 15 amino acids. The germline V gene has CDR1 LGHNA and CDR2 YSLEER. The ends lost 1 base at V and 7 bases at J; junction bases unmatched: 5. The CDR3 is CASSQGSQGAEKLFF. For the CDR3, the DNA is TGCGCCAGCAGCCAAGGGTCGCAGGGGGCTGAAAAACTGTTTTTT.

This chain joins TRBV30 and TRBJ1-4, with 10 bases aligning to TRBD1. The V and J ends lost 0 bases and 8 bases, in that order; junction bases with no gene match: 3. CDR3 length equals 14 residues. Germline assignment: CDR1 GTSNPN and CDR2 SVGIG (reference sequence). CDR3 bases: TGTGCCTGGAGTGTGGGACAGGGGAGGGAAAAACTGTTTTTT. As protein: CAWSVGQGREKLFF.

This clone has only a few counts. The CDR3 DNA sequence: TGTGCCAGTAGTCCAATCCATACAGGGGGCGGCCGACATCAGCCCCAGCATTTT. Its translation: CASSPIHTGGGRHQPQHF. The chain has TRBV19 and TRBJ1-5, with 9 bases identical to TRBD1. The CDR3 extends over 18 amino acids. Looked up from germline, CDR1 is LNHDA and CDR2 is SQIVND (reference sequence). The J segment lost 5 bases and the V segment lost 5 bases, leaving 16 bases of the junction unmatched. Full variable domain (rest looked up from reference TRBV19 and TRBJ1-5): DGGITQSPKYLFRKEGQNVTLSCEQNLNHDAMYWYRQDPGQGLRLIYYSQIVNDFQKGDIAEGYSVSREKKESFPLTVTSAQKNPTAFYLCASSPIHTGGGRHQPQHFGDGTRLSIL.

The chain recombines TRBV19 with TRBJ1-2, with a possible D match to TRBD1 (5 bases). Trimming removed 5 bases from V and 4 bases from J, with 11 bases in between. CDR3 length: 13 amino acids. Per the germline V gene, CDR1 is LNHDA and CDR2 is SQIVND (reference sequence). The CDR3 DNA follows: TGTGCCAGTAGTCTCGACAGCTTCTATGGCTACACCTTC. Amino acids: CASSLDSFYGYTF.

The chain recombines TRBV14 with TRBJ2-7; 8 bases align to TRBD2. The germline V gene encodes CDR1 SGHDN and CDR2 FVKESK. The junction had 3 bases not matched to a gene; V was cut back by 1 base and J by 4 bases. This CDR3 comprises 14 residues. The CDR3 DNA reads TGTGCCAGCAGCCAAGTACGGGAGGGTTACGAGCAGTACTTC. It yields the protein CASSQVREGYEQYF.

The CDR3 is CSVEEGLTRSTDTQYF. The CDR3 DNA reads as TGCAGCGTTGAAGAGGGACTGACAAGGAGCACAGATACGCAGTATTTT. V is TRBV29-1 and J is TRBJ2-3, with D maybe TRBD2 (6 bases). CDR1 is SQVTM, CDR2 ANQGSEA, per germline. The CDR3 spans 16 residues. Trimming left V 0 bases short and J 0 bases short, with 13 bases between.

The chain is built from TRBV19 and TRBJ1-2, with 10 bases lining up with TRBD1. The CDR3 runs 16 residues. The junction had 11 bases not matched to a gene; V was cut back by 6 bases and J by 4 bases. Germline values: CDR1 LNHDA, CDR2 SQIVND (reference sequence). CDR3 loop: CASSPPPWTGGYGYTF. The CDR3, as DNA: TGTGCCAGTAGCCCACCCCCGTGGACAGGGGGCTATGGCTACACCTTC.

The chain carries TRBV25-1 and TRBJ1-5, with D perhaps matching TRBD1 (6 bases). Germline-derived CDR1 and CDR2 are MGHDK and SYGVNS. CDR3 length: 12 residues. The ends were cut back, 6 bases at V and 7 bases at J, with 10 bases in the middle. Written as DNA, the CDR3 is TGTGCCAGCAGCACAGGGAAACAGCCCCAGCATTTT. Its protein product is CASSTGKQPQHF.

This clone was detected a few times. The V call is TRBV4-2, the J call TRBJ2-2; D might be TRBD2 (6 bases). V was cut by 1 base and J by 6 bases, with 9 bases left in between. CDR1 LGHNA and CDR2 YNFKEQ come from the germline V gene. CDR3 length: 14 amino acids. The CDR3 DNA sequence: TGTGCCAGCAGCCAAGGGGGGGTGGCCGGGGAGCTGTTTTTT. Its protein product is CASSQGGVAGELFF.

The rearrangement joins TRBV4-3 to TRBJ1-1; TRBD1 might be the D (6 bases). V was clipped by 2 bases and J by 5 bases, with 9 bases between them. Germline V CDR1 and CDR2: LGHNA, YSLEER. The CDR3 is made up of 13 amino acids. CDR3 in DNA: TGCGCCAGCAGCCAAATACAGGGTACTGAAGCTTTCTTT. Amino acids: CASSQIQGTEAFF.

The sample holds one count of this clone. As DNA, the CDR3 is TGTGCCAGCAGCTCAGAAGCGGCCCTCCAAGAGACCCAGTACTTC. Translating gives CASSSEAALQETQYF. This chain joins TRBV7-2 and TRBJ2-5, with D possibly TRBD2 on 5 matching bases. Germline-derived CDR1 and CDR2 are SGHTA and FQGNSA. Trimming stripped 4 bases from V and 1 base from J, with 13 bases between. The CDR3 totals 15 residues.